Shown below are 13 T cell receptor beta chains from a single sample sequenced in a study of blood T cell repertoires in COVID-19. This table comes from immunoSEQ multiplex PCR, and its TCRdb copy is limited to in-frame clones, with some not included. The sample holds 120,000 to 150,000 clones; 81% are singletons and the top ten take roughly 8.8%. What was sequenced was peripheral blood. The receptor source for this set is a human donor with acute or convalescent COVID-19. The donor label of this sample is uncertain.

This chain connects TRBV5-1 to TRBJ1-2; 10 nucleotides line up with TRBD1. V shed 4 bases and J 6 bases; nucleotides not matched to a gene: 6. This CDR3 has 14 amino acids. Germline CDR1 reads SGHRS; CDR2 reads YFSETQ. The CDR3 DNA reads as TGCGCCAGCAGCACCGACAGGGGGCGGGATGGCTACACCTTC. Its translation: CASSTDRGRDGYTF.

Many counts were recorded for this clone. The CDR3 sequence: CATSIPGGKAKNIQYF. CDR3 DNA: TGTGCCACCAGTATTCCAGGGGGAAAAGCCAAAAACATTCAGTACTTC. The rearrangement joins TRBV15 to TRBJ2-4; 7 nucleotides match TRBD1. CDR1 is LNHNV and CDR2 is YYDKDF in the germline V gene (reference sequence). Germline trimming cut 6 bases from V and 0 bases from J; bases unmatched to any gene: 8. This CDR3 has 16 amino acids.

The rearrangement uses TRBV15 and TRBJ1-5, with D unresolved. CDR3 size: 16 residues. With 0 bases removed from V and 1 base from J, the gap between germline ends came to 10 bases. Germline values: CDR1 LNHNV, CDR2 YYDKDF (reference sequence). The CDR3 DNA sequence: TGTGCCACCAGCAGAGATCGTGGCAGGAGCAATCAGCCCCAGCATTTT. Residues: CATSRDRGRSNQPQHF.

The chain combines TRBV7-9 with TRBJ1-2; TRBD1 is a possible D gene (5 bases). CDR1 is SEHNR, CDR2 FQNEAQ, per germline (reference sequence). The V gene lost 6 bases and the J gene lost 0 bases, with 14 bases spanning the gap. CDR3 length: 15 amino acids. DNA for the CDR3: TGTGCCAGCAGTGGGACTGGACGTACTAACTATGGCTACACCTTC. Amino acids: CASSGTGRTNYGYTF.

The CDR3: CASSLGSGGREFF. As DNA, the CDR3 is TGTGCCAGCAGCTTGGGTAGCGGGGGCAGGGAGTTCTTC. This chain connects TRBV5-6 to TRBJ2-1; the match to TRBD2 covers 9 bases. Germline assignment: CDR1 SGHDT and CDR2 YYEEEE. Losses at the gene ends were 0 bases for V and 14 bases for J; bases not matched to a gene: 6. CDR3 length: 13 residues. The whole variable domain, remainder taken from reference TRBV5-6 and TRBJ2-1, is DAGVTQSPTHLIKTRGQQVTLRCSPKSGHDTVSWYQQALGQGPQFIFQYYEEEERQRGNFPDRFSGHQFPNYSSELNVNALLLGDSALYLCASSLGSGGREFFGPGTRLTVL.

This rearrangement joins TRBV6-2 or TRBV6-3 to TRBJ1-2; 8 bases are a match to TRBD1. Germline V gene lookup returns CDR1 MNHEY and CDR2 SVGEGT. After removal of 6 bases from V and 5 bases from J, the junction contained 8 bases not matched to a gene. The CDR3 consists of 14 residues. DNA of the CDR3: TGTGCCAGCAGCTCCGACAGGGGTGGATATGGCTACACCTTC. Residues: CASSSDRGGYGYTF.

J is TRBJ1-2 and V is TRBV11-2, with D possibly matching TRBD1 (5 bases). The CDR3 runs 13 residues. Trimming left V 6 bases short and J 4 bases short, with 12 bases between. Germline CDR1 and CDR2: SGHAT and FQNNGV. CDR3 sequence: CASSPDSVYGYTF. In nucleotides, the CDR3 is TGTGCCAGCAGTCCAGACAGCGTCTATGGCTACACCTTC.

The rearrangement links TRBV18 to TRBJ1-1; tentative D call: TRBD1 (6 bases). Germline V gives CDR1 KGHSH, CDR2 LQKENI. V lost 5 bases to trimming and J lost 5 bases, with 15 bases between them. This CDR3 is built from 14 residues. The CDR3 DNA is TGTGCCAGCTCAACCGACAGGCCGAGAACTGAAGCTTTCTTT. This gives the protein CASSTDRPRTEAFF.

The count of this clone is one. The gene calls are TRBV10-3 and TRBJ1-1; tentatively, D is TRBD1 (6 bases). The CDR3 is 13 amino acids. Germline V gene data show CDR1 as ENHRY and CDR2 as SYGVKD. The ends were cut back, 10 bases at V and 0 bases at J, with 12 bases in the middle. CDR3 DNA: TGTGCCACTCAAGGGGGACTGAACACTGAAGCTTTCTTT. Protein: CATQGGLNTEAFF.

The chain has TRBV2 and TRBJ1-5, with D possibly matching TRBD1 (5 bases). V lost 8 bases, J lost 3 bases, and 17 bases lay in between. From germline, CDR1 is SNHLY and CDR2 FYNNEI. The CDR3 sequence is 15 residues long. The CDR3 nucleotides read TGTGCCAGCCTCCCCAGGGATAATAACAATCAGCCCCAGCATTTT. Residues: CASLPRDNNNQPQHF.

This clone was picked up one time. The chain employs TRBV7-2 and TRBJ1-6; D is unresolved. Deletions cut 0 bases from V and 10 bases from J, with 16 bases between. The CDR3 length is 16 residues. Germline CDR1 SGHTA, CDR2 FQGNSA. CDR3 nucleotide sequence: TGTGCCAGCAGCTTAGCCGGAGGGTTCAGCGACTCACCCCTCCACTTT. Protein: CASSLAGGFSDSPLHF.

This clone was counted a few times. V gene TRBV5-5 combines with J gene TRBJ1-6; no clear D. The CDR3 is 13 amino acids. V was clipped by 1 base and J by 13 bases, with 12 bases between them. Per the germline V gene, CDR1 is SGHKS and CDR2 is YYEKEE (reference sequence). The CDR3 loop reads CASSLIVSDPLHF. CDR3 bases: TGTGCCAGCAGCTTGATCGTATCAGATCCCCTCCACTTT.

The gene calls are TRBV10-3 and TRBJ1-2, with a weak D call TRBD1 (6 bases). The CDR3 sequence is 13 residues long. Germline V gene lookup returns CDR1 ENHRY and CDR2 SYGVKD. Trimming removed 3 bases from V and 5 bases from J, with 10 bases in between. In DNA, the CDR3 is TGTGCCATCAGTGAAGGGACACTGTATGGCTACACCTTC. Its translation: CAISEGTLYGYTF.